Listed here is a single TCR beta chain. Its target is not known. The donors were all Caucasian adults (living in Nashville, Tennessee). Splitting the CD4+ cells yielded a CD45RA+ naive subset and a CD45RA-negative memory subset. This specimen comes from a study of shared clonotypes between healthy human individuals. Whole-study context: For every donor, three CD4 naive, three CD4 memory, two CD8 naive and one CD8 memory plates were used. The study, taken as a whole, reports: Sampling covered blood only; tissue repertoires likely differ.

Method: immunoSEQ multiplex PCR; TCRdb's copy keeps in-frame clones and lacks some. The sample includes more than 850,000 clones, 75% to 85% seen only once; the top ten take 0.52%. This CDR3 contains 14 residues. Germline V gene data show CDR1 as SGHTA and CDR2 as FQGNSA. The V gene end was trimmed by 5 bases and the J gene end by 7 bases; junction bases not matched to a gene: 8. This chain uses TRBV7-2 with TRBJ2-4, with TRBD2 identical over 7 bases. The material sequenced was memory CD4+ T cells from PBMCs. Subset indicated: CD45RA-negative fraction. The clonotype comes from a man aged 18 to 30 in good health. Some clones in this sample may be carry-over from other donors' samples. This CDR3 is CASSRGGAGNIQYF. The CDR3 DNA reads as TGTGCCAGCAGCCGGGGAGGGGCGGGCAACATTCAGTACTTC.